This T cell receptor (beta chain) was captured in a study of shared clonotypes between healthy human individuals. General observations from the study: In this cohort, only blood was sampled, and tissue repertoires likely differ. The small donor group covered limited genetic and exposure diversity. Sequencing of the sorted subsets was shown by rarefaction to be incomplete despite large depth.

About this clone itself: What it binds is not known.

V was pared by 4 bases and J by 7 bases, with 13 bases of the junction left unmatched. There are 16 residues in the CDR3. Germline V gene sequence: CDR1 SGHTA, CDR2 FQGNSA. TCRdb's copy holds only in-frame clones and misses some; the assay was immunoSEQ multiplex PCR. The sample has over a million clones, 65% to 75% seen once; the top ten hold about 1.5%. This TCR was sampled from a man between 18 and 35 years old in good health. The chain recombines TRBV7-2 with TRBJ2-1; TRBD2 aligns across 7 bases. Sequencing was done on a sample of memory CD4+ T cells sorted from blood. The subset: CD45RA-negative fraction. CDR3 sequence reads: CASSSRGGVAGNEQFF. The CDR3, as DNA: TGTGCCAGCAGCTCCCGGGGTGGGGTAGCGGGTAATGAGCAGTTCTTC.